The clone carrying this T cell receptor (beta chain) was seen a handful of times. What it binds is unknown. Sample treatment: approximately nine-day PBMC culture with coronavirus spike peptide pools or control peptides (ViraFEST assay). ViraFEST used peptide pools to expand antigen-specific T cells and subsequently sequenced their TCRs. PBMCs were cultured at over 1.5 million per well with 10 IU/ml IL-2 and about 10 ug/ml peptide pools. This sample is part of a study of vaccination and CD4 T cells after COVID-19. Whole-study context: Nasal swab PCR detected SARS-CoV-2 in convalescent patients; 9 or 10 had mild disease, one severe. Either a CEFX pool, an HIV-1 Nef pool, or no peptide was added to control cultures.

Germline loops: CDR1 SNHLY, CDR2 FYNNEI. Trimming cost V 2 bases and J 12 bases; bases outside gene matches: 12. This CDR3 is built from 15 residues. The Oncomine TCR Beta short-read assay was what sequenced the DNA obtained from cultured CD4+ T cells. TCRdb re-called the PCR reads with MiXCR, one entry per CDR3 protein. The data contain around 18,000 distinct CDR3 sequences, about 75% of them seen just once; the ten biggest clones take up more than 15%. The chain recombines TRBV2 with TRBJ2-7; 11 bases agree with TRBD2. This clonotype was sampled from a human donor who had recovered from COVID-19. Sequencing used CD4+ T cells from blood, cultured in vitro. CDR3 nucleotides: TGTGCCAGCAGTGAACTTAGCGGGAGGGCCGGTTCAGCGTACTTC. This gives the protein CASSELSGRAGSAYF.